A selection of T cell receptor beta chains follows, all from one sample in a study of T cell responses to AZD1222 COVID-19 vaccine. Generated by immunoSEQ multiplex PCR, the TCRdb table keeps only in-frame clones and is missing some. This table has around 84,000 clones, 75% to 90% appearing once. The material sequenced was peripheral blood, taken 28 days after the second AZD1222 dose. Source of these receptors: an adult who received the AZD1222 COVID-19 vaccine. Each CDR3 is given with its conserved first and last residue. D genes are given only for firm matches. Rows may omit the clone size; those that give it use once, few, many or a size class.

V gene	J gene	clone size	D gene	CDR3 protein	CDR3 DNA
TRBV3-1/TRBV3-2	TRBJ1-2	.	TRBD1	CASSQAQGAPGYTF	TGTGCCAGCAGCCAAGCGCAGGGGGCGCCTGGCTACACCTTC
TRBV6-4	TRBJ2-1	.	.	CASSYGGHQFF	TGTGCCAGCAGTTACGGGGGACATCAGTTCTTC
TRBV7-8	TRBJ2-1	.	TRBD1	CASSIETQGADEQFF	TGTGCCAGCAGCATAGAAACACAGGGGGCGGATGAGCAGTTCTTC
TRBV19	TRBJ1-2	.	.	CASSTRRTAENGYTF	TGTGCCAGTAGTACTCGAAGGACGGCCGAAAATGGCTACACCTTC
TRBV23-1	TRBJ1-4	.	.	CASSQYGSYNEKLFF	TGCGCCAGCAGTCAATACGGGAGCTATAATGAAAAACTGTTTTTT
TRBV7-9	TRBJ1-2	.	TRBD1	CASSSTGIAYGYTF	TGTGCCAGCAGCTCGACAGGGATTGCCTATGGCTACACCTTC
TRBV19	TRBJ2-3	.	TRBD1	CASSNPGTGTTDTQYF	TGTGCCAGTAGTAACCCCGGGACAGGGACCACAGATACGCAGTATTTT
TRBV6-1	TRBJ1-4	.	.	CASSEDQGSGEKLFF	TGTGCCAGCAGTGAAGACCAAGGGTCTGGGGAAAAACTGTTTTTT
TRBV2	TRBJ1-6	.	.	CASSEAPGPLHF	TGTGCCAGCAGTGAAGCGCCCGGGCCCCTCCACTTT
TRBV13	TRBJ2-5	.	TRBD2	CASSLGKTSGSRRETQYF	TGTGCCAGCAGCTTAGGAAAGACTAGCGGGTCAAGAAGGGAGACCCAGTACTTC
TRBV2	TRBJ1-5	.	TRBD1	CASSAGTGYQPQHF	TGTGCCAGCAGTGCCGGGACAGGCTATCAGCCCCAGCATTTT
TRBV9	TRBJ2-2	.	TRBD2	CASSVGASGGATGELFF	TGTGCCAGCAGCGTAGGGGCTAGCGGGGGGGCCACCGGGGAGCTGTTTTTT
TRBV10-3	TRBJ2-7	.	.	CAISHSYEQYF	TGTGCCATCAGTCACAGCTACGAGCAGTACTTC
TRBV6-5	TRBJ2-3	.	TRBD2	CASRVSGGWTDTQYF	TGTGCCAGCAGGGTTAGCGGGGGTTGGACAGATACGCAGTATTTT
TRBV12-3/TRBV12-4	TRBJ2-3	.	.	CASSLFGDTQYF	TGTGCCAGCAGTTTGTTTGGCGATACGCAGTATTTT
TRBV10-3	TRBJ1-2	.	.	CAFRGGNYGYTF	TGTGCCTTCAGGGGCGGGAACTATGGCTACACCTTC
TRBV19	TRBJ1-2	.	TRBD1	CASSIGTAYGYTF	TGTGCCAGTAGTATCGGGACAGCCTATGGCTACACCTTC
TRBV18	TRBJ1-2	.	.	CASSPSQDGVYGYTF	TGTGCCAGCTCACCATCACAGGACGGGGTCTATGGCTACACCTTC
TRBV28	TRBJ2-7	.	.	CASSLILELWYEQYF	TGTGCCAGCAGTTTGATCCTTGAGTTATGGTACGAGCAGTACTTC
TRBV21-1	TRBJ1-5	.	.	CASRGTGDQPQHF	TGTGCCAGCAGGGGGACAGGGGATCAGCCCCAGCATTTT
TRBV28	TRBJ1-1	.	.	CASTRRLGRVAFF	TGTGCCAGCACCCGGAGACTGGGGCGCGTAGCTTTCTTT
TRBV7-2	TRBJ2-7	.	.	CASSYVSSSYEQYF	TGTGCCAGCAGCTACGTCTCGAGCTCCTACGAGCAGTACTTC
TRBV6-5	TRBJ2-5	once	TRBD1	CASTLHPGQQETQYF	TGTGCCAGCACCTTACATCCGGGACAGCAAGAGACCCAGTACTTC
TRBV12-3/TRBV12-4	TRBJ2-1	.	.	CASSLTDYNEQFF	TGTGCCAGCAGTTTGACAGACTACAATGAGCAGTTCTTC
TRBV7-8	TRBJ2-3	.	.	CASSSALESTDTQYF	TGTGCCAGCAGCTCTGCTCTGGAGAGCACAGATACGCAGTATTTT
TRBV5-4	TRBJ1-4	.	.	CASSLGQVAEKLFF	TGTGCCAGCAGCTTGGGACAGGTCGCCGAAAAACTGTTTTTT
TRBV3-1/TRBV3-2	TRBJ2-7	.	TRBD1	CASSQARTGASYSYEQYF	TGTGCCAGCAGCCAAGCCCGGACAGGCGCCTCTTATTCCTACGAGCAGTACTTC
TRBV9	TRBJ2-3	.	TRBD1	CASSAWDRVTDTQYF	TGTGCCAGCAGCGCTTGGGACAGGGTAACAGATACGCAGTATTTT
TRBV30	TRBJ2-7	.	TRBD1	CAWSLDRGNEQYF	TGTGCCTGGAGTCTGGACAGGGGAAACGAGCAGTACTTC
TRBV20-1	TRBJ2-7	.	.	CSALRVGQYF	TGCAGTGCTCTTCGGGTGGGGCAGTACTTC
TRBV29-1	TRBJ2-1	.	.	CSVGSGINYNEQFF	TGCAGCGTTGGTTCAGGGATTAACTACAATGAGCAGTTCTTC
TRBV29-1	TRBJ1-5	.	.	CSVEVTGNQPQHF	TGCAGCGTTGAAGTAACAGGCAATCAGCCCCAGCATTTT
TRBV5-5	TRBJ1-4	.	.	CASSLAGDSNEKLFF	TGTGCCAGCAGCTTGGCTGGGGACTCCAATGAAAAACTGTTTTTT
TRBV5-1	TRBJ2-1	few	.	CASSQNNEQFF	TGCGCCAGCAGCCAAAACAATGAGCAGTTCTTC
TRBV11-2	TRBJ2-6	.	.	CASSLDNPRLSGANVLTF	TGTGCCAGCAGCTTAGACAACCCGCGACTCTCTGGGGCCAACGTCCTGACTTTC
TRBV28	TRBJ2-3	.	.	CASSPTWADTQYF	TGTGCCAGCAGCCCGACCTGGGCAGATACGCAGTATTTT
TRBV28	TRBJ1-5	.	TRBD1	CASSRDRVVNQPQHF	TGTGCCAGCAGCCGGGACAGGGTAGTAAATCAGCCCCAGCATTTT
TRBV6-1	TRBJ1-5	.	.	CASSEVGQISNQPQHF	TGTGCCAGCAGCGAAGTCGGACAGATTAGCAATCAGCCCCAGCATTTT
TRBV4-2	TRBJ1-2	.	.	CASSQPRGRNYGYTF	TGTGCCAGCAGCCAGCCGAGGGGAAGGAACTATGGCTACACCTTC
TRBV5-1	TRBJ1-1	once	TRBD1	CASSQIGQADLMNTEAFF	TGCGCCAGCAGCCAGATAGGACAGGCCGATTTGATGAACACTGAAGCTTTCTTT
TRBV11-2	TRBJ1-4	.	TRBD1	CASSRRGTGDEKLFF	TGTGCCAGCAGCCGGAGGGGGACAGGGGACGAAAAACTGTTTTTT
TRBV28	TRBJ2-2	.	TRBD2	CASSLSDIGGAMANTGELFF	TGTGCCAGCAGTTTATCGGATATCGGGGGGGCAATGGCGAACACCGGGGAGCTGTTTTTT
TRBV19	TRBJ1-4	.	.	CASSIQNTELFF	TGTGCCAGTAGTATTCAAAACACGGAACTGTTTTTT
TRBV29-1	TRBJ1-2	.	.	CSVEDRGKSLPYGYTF	TGCAGCGTTGAAGATCGTGGGAAGAGCCTCCCGTATGGCTACACCTTC
TRBV6-5	TRBJ1-5	.	TRBD1	CASLSGTAYQPQHF	TGTGCCAGTTTGAGCGGGACAGCCTATCAGCCCCAGCATTTT
TRBV28	TRBJ1-6	few	.	CASSLIRSAHNSPLHF	TGTGCCAGCAGTTTAATTCGATCGGCCCATAATTCACCCCTCCACTTT
TRBV3-1/TRBV3-2	TRBJ2-3	.	.	CASSPTETDTQYF	TGTGCCAGCAGCCCGACGGAGACAGATACGCAGTATTTT
TRBV3-1/TRBV3-2	TRBJ1-6	once	.	CASSQGGMGNSPLHF	TGTGCCAGCAGCCAAGGAGGCATGGGTAATTCACCCCTCCACTTT
TRBV11-2	TRBJ2-1	.	.	CASSAGLIAEQFF	TGTGCCAGCAGCGCGGGACTTATCGCTGAGCAGTTCTTC
TRBV5-1	TRBJ2-5	.	.	CASSLEGGPRGETQYF	TGCGCCAGCAGCTTGGAGGGGGGCCCCAGGGGAGAGACCCAGTACTTC
TRBV15	TRBJ2-1	.	TRBD1	CATSRDLHRGNEQFF	TGTGCCACCAGCAGAGATCTTCACAGGGGCAATGAGCAGTTCTTC
TRBV6-6	TRBJ1-5	few	.	CASCPSGVSKPPTCSNQPQHF	TGTGCCAGCTGTCCGTCGGGGGTCTCGAAGCCACCAACTTGTAGCAATCAGCCCCAGCATTTT
TRBV7-7	TRBJ2-2	.	.	CASSGSAGTTANTGELFF	TGTGCTAGCAGCGGATCCGCCGGGACGACCGCGAACACCGGGGAGCTGTTTTTT